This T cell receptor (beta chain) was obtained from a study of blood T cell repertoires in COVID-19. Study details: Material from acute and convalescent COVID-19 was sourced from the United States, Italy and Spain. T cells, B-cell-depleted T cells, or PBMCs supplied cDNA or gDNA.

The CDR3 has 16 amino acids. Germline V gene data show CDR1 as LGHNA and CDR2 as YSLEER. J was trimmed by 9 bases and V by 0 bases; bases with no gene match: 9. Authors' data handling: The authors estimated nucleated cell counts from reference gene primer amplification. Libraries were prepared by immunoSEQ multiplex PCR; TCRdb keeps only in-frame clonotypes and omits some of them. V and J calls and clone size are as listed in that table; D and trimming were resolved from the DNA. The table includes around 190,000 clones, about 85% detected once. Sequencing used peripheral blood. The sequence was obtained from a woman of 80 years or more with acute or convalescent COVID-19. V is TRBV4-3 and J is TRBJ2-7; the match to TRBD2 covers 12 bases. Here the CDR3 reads CASSQDRVGLAGTQYF. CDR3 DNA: TGCGCCAGCAGCCAAGATAGGGTGGGACTAGCGGGCACGCAGTACTTC.